This T cell receptor beta chain was identified in a study of T cells in Graves' hyperthyroidism and ophthalmopathy. Amplified regions were TCR beta CDR3 sequences from RNA transcripts. The HTBI primer set was used in a first-round RT-PCR of the TCR CDR3. TCRdb processed the multiplex PCR reads anew with MiXCR; each CDR3 protein has one entry. This sample has approximately 370,000 distinct CDR3 sequences, with roughly 15% found just once. As for this clonotype: The antigen is not known.

Points from the study as a whole: Ophthalmopathy and stable hyperthyroidism were separated by a 13 V-J model.

The CDR3 contains 16 residues. Germline V gene lookup returns CDR1 MDHEN and CDR2 SYDVKM. The V end was cut by 5 bases, the J end by 10 bases, with 21 bases between. Fresh peripheral blood, less than 11 ml of it, supplied the PBMCs. The sequenced sample consisted of blood. The clonotype comes from a woman aged 25-40 years with Graves' hyperthyroidism that later progressed to Graves' ophthalmopathy. This chain uses TRBV28 with TRBJ1-6; weak D call: TRBD1 (6 bases). CDR3 sequence reads: CASSPGGRGGESPLHF. CDR3 DNA: TGTGCCAGCAGTCCCGGGGGTCGAGGGGGGGAATCACCCCTCCACTTT.